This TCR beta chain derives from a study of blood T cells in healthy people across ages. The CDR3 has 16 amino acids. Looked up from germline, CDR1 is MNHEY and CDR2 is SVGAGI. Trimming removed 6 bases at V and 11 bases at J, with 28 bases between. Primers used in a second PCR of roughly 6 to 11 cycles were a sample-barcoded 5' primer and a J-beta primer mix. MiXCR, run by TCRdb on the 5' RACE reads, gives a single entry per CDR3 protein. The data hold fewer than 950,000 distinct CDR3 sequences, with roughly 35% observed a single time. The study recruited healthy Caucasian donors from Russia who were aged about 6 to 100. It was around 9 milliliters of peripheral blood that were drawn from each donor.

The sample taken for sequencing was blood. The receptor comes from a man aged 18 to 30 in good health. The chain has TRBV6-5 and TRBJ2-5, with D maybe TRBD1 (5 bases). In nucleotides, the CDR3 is TGTGCCAGCAGCCTAATCGGAAGACAGACCTACAATGAGCAGTACTTC. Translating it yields CASSLIGRQTYNEQYF.